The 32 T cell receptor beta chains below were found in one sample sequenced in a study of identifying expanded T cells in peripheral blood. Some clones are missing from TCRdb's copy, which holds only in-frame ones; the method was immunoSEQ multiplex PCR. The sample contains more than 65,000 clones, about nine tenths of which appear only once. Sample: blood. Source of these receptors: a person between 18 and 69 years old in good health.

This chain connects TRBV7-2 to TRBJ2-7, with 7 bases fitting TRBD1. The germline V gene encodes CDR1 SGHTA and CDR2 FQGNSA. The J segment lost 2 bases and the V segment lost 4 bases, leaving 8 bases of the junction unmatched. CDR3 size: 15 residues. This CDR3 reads CASSWLRDSAYEQYF. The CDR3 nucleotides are TGTGCCAGCAGCTGGTTACGGGACAGCGCCTACGAGCAGTACTTC.

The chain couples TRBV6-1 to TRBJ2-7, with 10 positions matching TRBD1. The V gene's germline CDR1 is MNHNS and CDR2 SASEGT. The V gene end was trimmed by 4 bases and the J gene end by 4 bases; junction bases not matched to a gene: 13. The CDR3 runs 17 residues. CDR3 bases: TGTGCCAGCAGTGGCCAACCTGGGACAGGGGCGACGTACGAGCAGTACTTC. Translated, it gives CASSGQPGTGATYEQYF.

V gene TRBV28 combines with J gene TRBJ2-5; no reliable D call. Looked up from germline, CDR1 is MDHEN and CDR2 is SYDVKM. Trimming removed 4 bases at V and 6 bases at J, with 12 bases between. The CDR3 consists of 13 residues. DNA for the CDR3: TGTGCCAGCAGTTCCACAAACTTGAAGACCCAGTACTTC. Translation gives CASSSTNLKTQYF.

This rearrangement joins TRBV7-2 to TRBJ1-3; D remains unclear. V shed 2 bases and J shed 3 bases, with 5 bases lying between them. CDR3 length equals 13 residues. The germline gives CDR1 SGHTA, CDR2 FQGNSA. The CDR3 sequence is CASSLNFGNTIYF. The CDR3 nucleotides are TGTGCCAGCAGCTTAAACTTTGGAAACACCATATATTTT.

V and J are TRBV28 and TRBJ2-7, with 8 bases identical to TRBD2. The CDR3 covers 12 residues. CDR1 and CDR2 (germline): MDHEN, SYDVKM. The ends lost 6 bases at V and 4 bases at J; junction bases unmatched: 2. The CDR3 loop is CASSPGGYEQYF. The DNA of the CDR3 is TGTGCCAGCAGCCCGGGGGGGTACGAGCAGTACTTC. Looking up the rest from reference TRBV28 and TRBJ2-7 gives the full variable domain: DVKVTQSSRYLVKRTGEKVFLECVQDMDHENMFWYRQDPGLGLRLIYFSYDVKMKEKGDIPEGYSVSREKKERFSLILESASTNQTSMYLCASSPGGYEQYFGPGTRLTVT.

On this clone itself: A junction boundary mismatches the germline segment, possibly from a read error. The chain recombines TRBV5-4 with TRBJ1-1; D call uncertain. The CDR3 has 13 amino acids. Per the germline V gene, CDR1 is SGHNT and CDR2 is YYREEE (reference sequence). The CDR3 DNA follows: TGCGCCAGCAGCCTCGGTAGGAACACTGAAGCTTTCTTT. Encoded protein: CASSLGRNTEAFF.

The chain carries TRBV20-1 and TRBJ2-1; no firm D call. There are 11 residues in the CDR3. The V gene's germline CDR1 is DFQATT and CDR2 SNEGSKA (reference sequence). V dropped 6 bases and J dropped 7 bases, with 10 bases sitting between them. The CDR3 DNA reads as TGCAGTGCGAGATGGGATAATGAGCAGTTCTTC. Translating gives CSARWDNEQFF.

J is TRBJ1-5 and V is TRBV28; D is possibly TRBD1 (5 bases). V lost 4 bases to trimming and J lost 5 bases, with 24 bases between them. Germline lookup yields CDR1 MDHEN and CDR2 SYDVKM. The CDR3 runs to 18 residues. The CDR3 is CASSYPTAGLTIYQPQHF. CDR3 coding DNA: TGTGCCAGCAGTTACCCGACGGCAGGGCTTACAATTTATCAGCCCCAGCATTTT. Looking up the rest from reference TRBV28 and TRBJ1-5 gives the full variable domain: DVKVTQSSRYLVKRTGEKVFLECVQDMDHENMFWYRQDPGLGLRLIYFSYDVKMKEKGDIPEGYSVSREKKERFSLILESASTNQTSMYLCASSYPTAGLTIYQPQHFGDGTRLSIL.

CDR3 DNA: TGTGCCAGCAGCCGAAAGCCCCAAACAGGGTCCCGCACAGATACGCAGTATTTT. As protein: CASSRKPQTGSRTDTQYF. The genes are TRBV7-2 and TRBJ2-3; D possibly corresponds to TRBD1 (6 bases). Between the trimmed V and J ends, which lost 5 bases and 1 base, there was a span of 22 bases. The CDR3 length is 18 residues. Germline V gene lookup returns CDR1 SGHTA and CDR2 FQGNSA.

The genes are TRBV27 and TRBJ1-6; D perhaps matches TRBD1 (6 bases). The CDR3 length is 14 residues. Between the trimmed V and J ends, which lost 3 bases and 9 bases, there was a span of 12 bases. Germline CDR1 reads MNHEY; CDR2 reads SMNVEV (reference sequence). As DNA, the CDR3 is TGTGCCAGCAGTTTGTCACAGGGTCTTTCACCCCTCCACTTT. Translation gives CASSLSQGLSPLHF.

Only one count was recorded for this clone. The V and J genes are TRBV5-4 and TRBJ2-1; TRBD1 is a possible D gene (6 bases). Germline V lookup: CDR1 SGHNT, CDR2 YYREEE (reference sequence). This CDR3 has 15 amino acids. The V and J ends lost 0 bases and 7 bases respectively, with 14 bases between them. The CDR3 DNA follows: TGTGCCAGCAGCTTGGTGGCAGGGGATATTAATGAGCAGTTCTTC. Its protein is CASSLVAGDINEQFF.

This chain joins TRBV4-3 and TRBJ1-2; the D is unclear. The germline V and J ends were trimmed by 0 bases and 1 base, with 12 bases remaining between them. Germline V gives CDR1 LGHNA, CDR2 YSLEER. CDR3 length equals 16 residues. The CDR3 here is CASSQEVQAGNYGYTF. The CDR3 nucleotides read TGCGCCAGCAGCCAAGAGGTCCAGGCCGGTAACTATGGCTACACCTTC.

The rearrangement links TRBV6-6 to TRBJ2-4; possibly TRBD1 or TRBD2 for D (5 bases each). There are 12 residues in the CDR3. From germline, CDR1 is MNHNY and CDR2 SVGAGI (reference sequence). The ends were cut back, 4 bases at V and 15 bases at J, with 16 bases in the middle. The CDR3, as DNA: TGTGCCAGCAGTTCTAAGACCGGGACCTTGTACTTC. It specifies CASSSKTGTLYF.

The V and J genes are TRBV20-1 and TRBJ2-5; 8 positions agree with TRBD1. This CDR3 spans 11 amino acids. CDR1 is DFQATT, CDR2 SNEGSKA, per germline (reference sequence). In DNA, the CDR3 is TGCTCGGGACAGGTCAAAGAGACCCAGTACTTC. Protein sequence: CSGQVKETQYF.

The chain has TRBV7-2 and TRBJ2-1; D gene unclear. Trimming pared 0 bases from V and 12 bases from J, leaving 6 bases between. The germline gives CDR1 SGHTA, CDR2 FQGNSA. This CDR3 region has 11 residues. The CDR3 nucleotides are TGTGCCAGCAGCTTAGCGTATCCGCAGTTCTTC. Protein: CASSLAYPQFF.

CDR3 DNA: TGTGCCAGCAGTTACGCTCGGGCGAACACTGAAGCTTTCTTT. Its translation is CASSYARANTEAFF. The chain has TRBV6-5 and TRBJ1-1; D is unresolved. V lost 2 bases to trimming and J lost 1 base, with 8 bases between them. The CDR3 is made up of 14 amino acids. The germline V gene has CDR1 MNHEY and CDR2 SVGAGI.

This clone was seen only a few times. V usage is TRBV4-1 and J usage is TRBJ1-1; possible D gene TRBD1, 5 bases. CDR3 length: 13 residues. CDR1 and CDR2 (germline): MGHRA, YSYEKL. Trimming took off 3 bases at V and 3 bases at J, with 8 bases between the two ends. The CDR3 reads CASSHRDDTEAFF. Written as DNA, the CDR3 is TGCGCCAGCAGCCACAGGGACGACACTGAAGCTTTCTTT.

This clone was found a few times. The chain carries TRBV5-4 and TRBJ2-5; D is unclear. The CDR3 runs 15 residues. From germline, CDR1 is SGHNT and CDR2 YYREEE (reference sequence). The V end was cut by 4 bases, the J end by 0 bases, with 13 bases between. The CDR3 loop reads CASSNVGEYQETQYF. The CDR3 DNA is TGTGCCAGCAGCAACGTCGGCGAATACCAAGAGACCCAGTACTTC.

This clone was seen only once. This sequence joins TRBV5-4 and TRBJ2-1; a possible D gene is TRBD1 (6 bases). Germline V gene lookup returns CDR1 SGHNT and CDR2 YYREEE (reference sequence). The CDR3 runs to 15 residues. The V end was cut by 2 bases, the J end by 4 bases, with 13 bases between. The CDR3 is CASSFGGSPYNEQFF. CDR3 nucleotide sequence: TGTGCCAGCAGCTTTGGGGGCAGTCCTTACAATGAGCAGTTCTTC.

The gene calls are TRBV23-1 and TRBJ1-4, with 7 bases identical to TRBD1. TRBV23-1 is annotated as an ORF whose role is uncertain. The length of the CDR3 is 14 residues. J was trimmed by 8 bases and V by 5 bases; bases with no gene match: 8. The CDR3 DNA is TGCGCCAGCAGTTGGCGGACAGGTAGCGAAAAACTGTTTTTT. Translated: CASSWRTGSEKLFF.

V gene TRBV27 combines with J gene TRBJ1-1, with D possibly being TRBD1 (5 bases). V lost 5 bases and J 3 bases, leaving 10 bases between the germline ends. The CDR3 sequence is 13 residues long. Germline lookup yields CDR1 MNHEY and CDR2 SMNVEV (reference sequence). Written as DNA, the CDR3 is TGTGCCAGCAGTCCCGGGACCTACACTGAAGCTTTCTTT. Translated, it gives CASSPGTYTEAFF.

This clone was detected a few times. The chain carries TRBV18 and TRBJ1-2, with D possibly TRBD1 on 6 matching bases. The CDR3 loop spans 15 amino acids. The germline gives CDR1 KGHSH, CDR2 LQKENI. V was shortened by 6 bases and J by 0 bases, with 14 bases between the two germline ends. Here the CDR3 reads CASSYGQITNYGYTF. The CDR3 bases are TGTGCCAGCTCTTACGGACAGATTACTAACTATGGCTACACCTTC.

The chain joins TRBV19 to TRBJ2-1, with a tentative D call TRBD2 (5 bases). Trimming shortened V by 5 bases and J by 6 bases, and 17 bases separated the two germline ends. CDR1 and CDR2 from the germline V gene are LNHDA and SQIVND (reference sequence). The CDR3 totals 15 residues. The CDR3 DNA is TGTGCCAGTAGTGCCTCCTCGGGGTTCGGCAATGAGCAGTTCTTC. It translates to CASSASSGFGNEQFF.

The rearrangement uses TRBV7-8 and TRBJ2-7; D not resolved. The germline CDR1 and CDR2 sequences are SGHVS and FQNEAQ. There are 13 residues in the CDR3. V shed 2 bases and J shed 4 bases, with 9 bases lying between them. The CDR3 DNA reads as TGTGCCAGCAGCTTAAATCCAGAATACGAGCAGTACTTC. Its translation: CASSLNPEYEQYF.

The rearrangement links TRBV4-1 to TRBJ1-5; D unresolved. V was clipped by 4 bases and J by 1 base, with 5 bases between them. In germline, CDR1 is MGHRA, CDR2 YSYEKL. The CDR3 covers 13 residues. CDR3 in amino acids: CASSLDSNQPQHF. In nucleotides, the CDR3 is TGCGCCAGCAGCCTTGACAGCAATCAGCCCCAGCATTTT.

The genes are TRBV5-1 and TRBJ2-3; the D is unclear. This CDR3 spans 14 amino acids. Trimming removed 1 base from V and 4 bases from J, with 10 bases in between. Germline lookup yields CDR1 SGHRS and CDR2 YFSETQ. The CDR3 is CASSLRVLPDTQYF. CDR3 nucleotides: TGCGCCAGCAGCTTGAGGGTCCTTCCAGATACGCAGTATTTT.

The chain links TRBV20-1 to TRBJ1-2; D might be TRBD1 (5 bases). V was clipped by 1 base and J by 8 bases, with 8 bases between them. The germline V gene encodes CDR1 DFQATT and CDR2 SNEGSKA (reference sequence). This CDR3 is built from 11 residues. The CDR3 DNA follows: TGCAGTGCTAGAGGGGGCGGGGGCTACACCTTC. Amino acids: CSARGGGGYTF.

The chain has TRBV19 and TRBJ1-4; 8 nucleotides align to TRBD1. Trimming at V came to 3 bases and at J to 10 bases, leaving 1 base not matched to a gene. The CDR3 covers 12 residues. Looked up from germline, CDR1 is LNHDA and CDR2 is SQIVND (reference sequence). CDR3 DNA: TGTGCCAGTAGTATCGGACAGGGAAAACTGTTTTTT. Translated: CASSIGQGKLFF.

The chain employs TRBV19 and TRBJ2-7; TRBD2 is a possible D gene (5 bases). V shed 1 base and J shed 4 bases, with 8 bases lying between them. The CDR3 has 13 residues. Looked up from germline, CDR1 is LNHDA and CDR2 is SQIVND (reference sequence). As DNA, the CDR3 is TGTGCCAGTAGTATAGCGACGGGGTACGAGCAGTACTTC. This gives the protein CASSIATGYEQYF.

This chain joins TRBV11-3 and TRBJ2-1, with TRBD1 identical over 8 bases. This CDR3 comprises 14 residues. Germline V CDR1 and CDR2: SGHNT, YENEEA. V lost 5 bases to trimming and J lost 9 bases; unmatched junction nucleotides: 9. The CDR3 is CASSPGTGASEQFF. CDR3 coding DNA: TGTGCCAGCAGCCCAGGGACAGGTGCAAGTGAGCAGTTCTTC.

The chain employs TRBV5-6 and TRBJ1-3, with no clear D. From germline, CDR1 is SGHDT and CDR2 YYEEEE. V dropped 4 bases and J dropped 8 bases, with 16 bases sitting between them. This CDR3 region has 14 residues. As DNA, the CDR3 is TGTGCCAGCAGCACACGTGCAGGTGGTGACACCATATATTTT. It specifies CASSTRAGGDTIYF.

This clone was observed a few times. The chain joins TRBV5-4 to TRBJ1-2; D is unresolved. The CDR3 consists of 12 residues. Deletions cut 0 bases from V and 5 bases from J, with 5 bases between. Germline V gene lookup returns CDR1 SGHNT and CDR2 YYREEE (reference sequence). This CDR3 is CASSLDGYGYTF. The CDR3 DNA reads TGTGCCAGCAGCTTGGATGGGTATGGCTACACCTTC.